Shown below are 28 T cell receptor beta chains from a single sample sequenced in a study of blood T cell repertoires in COVID-19. Using immunoSEQ multiplex PCR, the repertoire was profiled, and TCRdb retains in-frame clones only, with some absent. The sample contains almost 500,000 clones, approximately 90% of which appear only once. What was sequenced was PBMCs or T cells enriched from blood (not recorded which). Source of these receptors: an older woman who had recovered from COVID-19.

The chain uses TRBV7-2 and TRBJ2-5; weak D call: TRBD1 (5 bases). Germline assignment: CDR1 SGHTA and CDR2 FQGNSA. The CDR3 runs 15 residues. Trimming cost V 6 bases and J 4 bases, with 18 bases left between them. The CDR3 protein is CASRQGTYTSETQYF. The CDR3 coding sequence is TGTGCCAGCAGGCAGGGTACCTATACCTCAGAGACCCAGTACTTC.

The V gene is TRBV5-1, the J gene TRBJ2-4; TRBD2 aligns across 8 bases. J gave up 3 bases and V 4 bases, and 3 bases lay outside the gene matches. The CDR3 spans 14 residues. In germline, CDR1 is SGHRS, CDR2 YFSETQ. CDR3 in DNA: TGCGCCAGCAGCCTCGGGGGGGTCAAAAACATTCAGTACTTC. Its protein product is CASSLGGVKNIQYF.

This clone has a single count. The chain has TRBV2 and TRBJ1-2; D gene uncertain. V shed 4 bases and J shed 11 bases, with 8 bases lying between them. CDR3 length: 10 residues. Germline CDR1 reads SNHLY; CDR2 reads FYNNEI. This chain's CDR3 is CASSVTLYTF. CDR3 DNA sequence: TGTGCCAGCAGTGTCACCCTATACACCTTC.

This chain uses TRBV7-2 with TRBJ1-6; D call uncertain. The CDR3 is 14 amino acids. V lost 1 base and J 7 bases, leaving 8 bases between the germline ends. Germline loops: CDR1 SGHTA, CDR2 FQGNSA. The DNA for the CDR3 is TGTGCCAGCAGCTTAGGCGGCCCGAATTCACCCCTCCACTTT. Translation: CASSLGGPNSPLHF.

J is TRBJ2-3 and V is TRBV24-1; perhaps TRBD1 as D (5 bases). Germline CDR1 reads KGHDR; CDR2 reads SFDVKD. There are 13 residues in the CDR3. V was cut by 5 bases and J by 6 bases, with 11 bases left in between. CDR3 amino acids: CATSVQGYDTQYF. Written as DNA, the CDR3 is TGTGCCACCAGTGTCCAGGGATACGATACGCAGTATTTT.

V and J are TRBV29-1 and TRBJ2-1; 8 bases align to TRBD2. The germline V gene encodes CDR1 SQVTM and CDR2 ANQGSEA. CDR3 length: 16 residues. J gave up 0 bases and V 4 bases, and 8 bases lay outside the gene matches. The CDR3 bases are TGCAGCGTTGTTCGTCGGACTAGCACCTCCTACAATGAGCAGTTCTTC. It specifies CSVVRRTSTSYNEQFF.

Notes on this clone: Other DNA sequences in this sample translate to the same CDR3. The chain combines TRBV7-2 with TRBJ2-3, with TRBD1 identical over 9 bases. Trimming removed 6 bases from V and 4 bases from J; junction bases left unmatched: 2. The CDR3 loop spans 13 amino acids. In germline, CDR1 is SGHTA, CDR2 FQGNSA. The CDR3 coding sequence is TGTGCCAGCAGTAGACAGGGGGCAGATACGCAGTATTTT. It yields the protein CASSRQGADTQYF.

The chain is built from TRBV14 and TRBJ2-3; 8 nucleotides line up with TRBD2. This CDR3 has 17 amino acids. Germline CDR1 reads SGHDN; CDR2 reads FVKESK. Losses at the gene ends were 1 base for V and 6 bases for J; bases not matched to a gene: 12. For the CDR3, the DNA is TGTGCCAGCAGCCAAGTGGTTCGGCTAGCGGGTCCGGATACGCAGTATTTT. This gives the protein CASSQVVRLAGPDTQYF.

This chain connects TRBV11-3 to TRBJ2-1, with 7 positions matching TRBD2. V lost 6 bases, J lost 7 bases, and 15 bases stayed unmatched. This CDR3 has 16 residues. Germline V gives CDR1 SGHNT, CDR2 YENEEA. CDR3 DNA sequence: TGTGCCAGCAGTCTAGAGGGGTACTGGGGGGGTAATGAGCAGTTCTTC. This translates into CASSLEGYWGGNEQFF. The full variable domain, completed using reference TRBV11-3 and TRBJ2-1, is EAGVVQSPRYKIIEKKQPVAFWCNPISGHNTLYWYLQNLGQGPELLIRYENEEAVDDSQLPKDRFSAERLKGVDSTLKIQPAELGDSAVYLCASSLEGYWGGNEQFFGPGTRLTVL.

The CDR3 sequence is CASSAGQGRRPEAFF. The CDR3 DNA sequence: TGTGCCAGCAGTGCTGGACAGGGCAGACGGCCTGAAGCTTTCTTT. The rearrangement links TRBV27 to TRBJ1-1; TRBD1 aligns across 8 bases. The CDR3 spans 15 residues. J was trimmed by 6 bases and V by 5 bases; bases with no gene match: 11. CDR1 and CDR2 (germline): MNHEY, SMNVEV (reference sequence).

The chain uses TRBV29-1 and TRBJ1-4; 8 bases map to TRBD1. The V segment lost 4 bases and the J segment 5 bases; nucleotides outside the gene matches: 3. CDR1 and CDR2 from the germline V gene are SQVTM and ANQGSEA. The CDR3 covers 13 residues. CDR3 DNA sequence: TGCAGCGTTGGGACAGGGTGGAATGAAAAACTGTTTTTT. This codes for CSVGTGWNEKLFF.

In regard to this clone: Other DNA sequences of this sample code for an identical CDR3. V usage is TRBV7-9 and J usage is TRBJ2-7; 10 bases map to TRBD2. V was pared by 3 bases and J by 7 bases, with 12 bases of the junction left unmatched. This CDR3 contains 16 residues. Germline V gene data show CDR1 as SEHNR and CDR2 as FQNEAQ (reference sequence). The CDR3 sequence is CASSLGSGGARREQYF. The DNA for the CDR3 is TGTGCCAGCAGCTTGGGGAGCGGGGGGGCTCGGCGGGAGCAGTACTTC.

The V gene is TRBV3-1 (or the pseudogene TRBV3-2), the J gene TRBJ1-1, with 10 bases fitting TRBD1. CDR3 length: 17 amino acids. V was clipped by 5 bases and J by 0 bases; unmatched bases: 9. Germline values: CDR1 LGHDT, CDR2 YNNKEL (reference sequence). The CDR3 region has the DNA TGTGCCAGCAGCTTCCGGGACAGGGGTATCATGAACACTGAAGCTTTCTTT. Its translation is CASSFRDRGIMNTEAFF.

This chain uses TRBV5-1 with TRBJ2-7; TRBD1 agrees at 10 bases. The J segment lost 5 bases and the V segment lost 3 bases, leaving 5 bases of the junction unmatched. The germline V gene has CDR1 SGHRS and CDR2 YFSETQ. The CDR3 runs 14 residues. The CDR3 region has the DNA TGCGCCAGCAGCTCCGCCGGGACAGGGGACGAGCAGTACTTC. Amino acids: CASSSAGTGDEQYF.

In its sample, this clone was seen a few times. The chain uses TRBV2 and TRBJ1-2; TRBD1 might be the D (5 bases). This CDR3 contains 12 residues. Germline loops: CDR1 SNHLY, CDR2 FYNNEI. V lost 4 bases and J 8 bases, leaving 11 bases between the germline ends. The CDR3 is CASSAGPRGYTF. CDR3 in DNA: TGTGCCAGCAGTGCAGGGCCGAGGGGCTACACCTTC.

The chain recombines TRBV4-2 with TRBJ1-2, with a possible D match to TRBD1 (6 bases). V was clipped by 0 bases and J by 2 bases, with 10 bases between them. Germline loops: CDR1 LGHNA, CDR2 YNFKEQ. This CDR3 comprises 15 residues. CDR3 in DNA: TGTGCCAGCAGCCAAGATCCCGACAGGAACTATGGCTACACCTTC. Translating it yields CASSQDPDRNYGYTF.

J is TRBJ1-4 and V is TRBV5-8; D is perhaps TRBD1 (6 bases). Germline CDR1 is SGHTS and CDR2 is YDEGEE. V lost 0 bases and J 3 bases, leaving 9 bases between the germline ends. The CDR3 has 15 amino acids. This chain's CDR3 is CASSLAGTPNEKLFF. The DNA of the CDR3 is TGTGCCAGCAGCTTGGCCGGGACACCTAATGAAAAACTGTTTTTT. Supplemented by reference TRBV5-8 and TRBJ1-4, the full variable domain reads EAGVTQSPTHLIKTRGQQATLRCSPISGHTSVYWYQQALGLGLQFLLWYDEGEERNRGNFPPRFSGRQFPNYSSELNVNALELEDSALYLCASSLAGTPNEKLFFGSGTQLSVL.

A single count supports this clone. This rearrangement joins TRBV7-9 to TRBJ1-1; 7 nucleotides agree with TRBD1. The ends lost 5 bases at V and 1 base at J; junction bases unmatched: 4. The CDR3 totals 14 residues. Germline CDR1 and CDR2: SEHNR and FQNEAQ (reference sequence). The CDR3 DNA is TGTGCCAGCAGCACCGGACAGGAGAACACTGAAGCTTTCTTT. Translation gives CASSTGQENTEAFF.

The genes are TRBV9 and TRBJ2-3; 8 bases are a match to TRBD2. This CDR3 is built from 16 residues. Unmatched junction bases numbered 9, after V lost 4 bases and J lost 2 bases. Germline V gene sequence: CDR1 SGDLS, CDR2 YYNGEE. The CDR3 DNA reads as TGTGCCAGCAGCCCACCCAGCGGGGGACTCACAGATACGCAGTATTTT. This translates into CASSPPSGGLTDTQYF.

This clone was recorded a few times. This chain links TRBV2 with TRBJ1-1; tentatively, D is TRBD1 (5 bases). Germline V gene lookup returns CDR1 SNHLY and CDR2 FYNNEI. This CDR3 is 13 amino acids long. Trimming removed 6 bases at V and 3 bases at J, with 11 bases between. CDR3 region: CASSGGGYTEAFF. DNA for the CDR3: TGTGCCAGCAGCGGGGGGGGATACACTGAAGCTTTCTTT.

This clone is a singleton in its sample. CDR3 amino acids: CASGRTQEKAFF. CDR3 bases: TGTGCCAGCGGTAGGACTCAAGAAAAAGCTTTCTTT. V usage is TRBV2 and J usage is TRBJ1-1; no reliable D call. Germline-derived CDR1 and CDR2 are SNHLY and FYNNEI. This CDR3 contains 12 residues. V dropped 8 bases and J dropped 9 bases, with 16 bases sitting between them.

V and J are TRBV24-1 and TRBJ2-2, with D maybe TRBD2 (6 bases). This CDR3 region has 14 residues. Germline V gene lookup returns CDR1 KGHDR and CDR2 SFDVKD. Trimming took 7 bases from V and 1 from J, leaving 9 bases between them. CDR3: CATSGDLNTGELFF. For the CDR3, the DNA is TGTGCCACCAGCGGGGACTTGAACACCGGGGAGCTGTTTTTT.

The gene calls are TRBV20-1 and TRBJ2-3; no firm D call. V lost 3 bases to trimming and J lost 0 bases, with 4 bases between them. This CDR3 contains 12 residues. Looked up from germline, CDR1 is DFQATT and CDR2 is SNEGSKA (reference sequence). Here the CDR3 reads CSASYSTDTQYF. The CDR3 nucleotides read TGCAGTGCTAGTTATAGCACAGATACGCAGTATTTT.

The chain employs TRBV9 and TRBJ1-6; 9 bases fit TRBD1. The germline CDR1 and CDR2 sequences are SGDLS and YYNGEE. Trimming removed 0 bases from V and 11 bases from J; junction bases left unmatched: 6. The CDR3 is made up of 15 amino acids. Here the CDR3 DNA reads TGTGCCAGCAGCGTAGGGACAGGGGTCGGGCCACCCCTCCACTTT. Amino acids: CASSVGTGVGPPLHF.

This clone occurred a few times. The chain couples TRBV3-1 (or the pseudogene TRBV3-2) to TRBJ2-1; D may be TRBD1 (6 bases). Germline lookup yields CDR1 LGHDT and CDR2 YNNKEL (reference sequence). Trimming shortened V by 4 bases and J by 2 bases, and 15 bases separated the two germline ends. The CDR3 covers 16 residues. The DNA for the CDR3 is TGTGCCAGCAGCCCCCAGTTTGGGGGCCCCTACAATGAGCAGTTCTTC. Protein product: CASSPQFGGPYNEQFF.

The V and J genes are TRBV11-2 and TRBJ2-2; D call uncertain. Trimming stripped 0 bases from V and 4 bases from J, with 3 bases between. The germline gives CDR1 SGHAT, CDR2 FQNNGV. This CDR3 is 13 amino acids long. CDR3 DNA: TGTGCCAGCAGCTTAGAACTCACCGGGGAGCTGTTTTTT. It is translated as CASSLELTGELFF.

V and J are TRBV3-1 (or the pseudogene TRBV3-2) and TRBJ2-1; 7 nucleotides match TRBD1. Trimming cost V 3 bases and J 1 base; bases outside gene matches: 3. CDR3 size: 15 residues. CDR1 and CDR2 from the germline V gene are LGHDT and YNNKEL (reference sequence). CDR3 region: CASSHRQGSYNEQFF. The CDR3 nucleotides read TGTGCCAGCAGCCATCGACAGGGTTCCTACAATGAGCAGTTCTTC.

The chain combines TRBV14 with TRBJ1-4; D is unresolved. The CDR3 covers 12 residues. The germline gives CDR1 SGHDN, CDR2 FVKESK. Trimming removed 2 bases from V and 8 bases from J, with 6 bases in between. CDR3 sequence (DNA): TGTGCCAGCAGCCAACGAGGAGAAAAACTGTTTTTT. This codes for CASSQRGEKLFF.